Sequencing of this T cell receptor beta chain was carried out in a study of T-cell memory formation after mild COVID-19. The TCR alpha and TCR beta cDNA libraries, bearing sample barcodes and UMIs, were generated by 5'RACE using constant-segment primers. TCRdb re-called the 5' RACE reads through MiXCR, storing one row per CDR3 protein. The sample contains roughly 510,000 distinct CDR3 sequences, roughly 17% of which appear only once. This clonotype was observed a few times. The antigen is unknown. General observations from the study: Contracting clones, day 15 to 85, had balanced CD4/CD8, and later expanders favored CD4+. Second-wave clones that peaked on day 37 lacked confirmed SARS-CoV-2 specificity. Researchers found some responding clones in pre-infection memory, a sign that cross-reactive memory joined.

J lost 0 bases, V lost 5 bases, and 5 bases had no gene match. This CDR3 contains 17 residues. Germline V gene lookup returns CDR1 SQVTM and CDR2 ANQGSEA. Sequencing was performed on PBMCs or a T cell subset sorted from them (not recorded which). The rearrangement links TRBV29-1 to TRBJ2-1; 15 nucleotides align to TRBD2. This sequence was found in an adult woman who had mild COVID-19 (a few samples of this study predate the infection). Cell type and time point are not known. The CDR3 loop is CSVSGLAGGSSYNEQFF. The CDR3 nucleotides are TGCAGCGTTTCTGGACTAGCGGGAGGGAGCTCCTACAATGAGCAGTTCTTC.